This T cell receptor (beta chain) was found in a study of blood T cells in healthy people across ages. Every donor provided roughly 9.1 milliliters of peripheral blood. The V gene lost 1 base and the J gene lost 4 bases, with 15 bases spanning the gap. Germline CDR1 is SGHVS and CDR2 is FQNEAQ. The CDR3 runs to 16 residues. Study outcomes and limitations: Roughly linear age-related decline in beta diversity appeared, significant by age roughly 40. Expanded clonotype shifts may have been confounded, as the donors had an unknown CMV status.

With a J-beta primer mix and a sample-barcoded 5' primer, a second PCR ran about 7 to 12 cycles. Sequencing of every sample gave 2.5 million or more CDR3-containing paired-end reads. TCRdb re-called the 5' RACE reads with MiXCR, one entry per CDR3 protein. The data contain roughly 800,000 distinct CDR3 sequences, about 36% of them singletons. Many counts were recorded for this clonotype. Its antigen remains unidentified. The clonotype was recovered from a man aged 18 to 29 in good health. Sequencing was done on a sample of blood. The chain combines TRBV7-8 with TRBJ2-3; D may be TRBD1 or TRBD2 (5 bases each). DNA for the CDR3: TGTGCCAGCAGCTTAGGGGGACGAGGGACGGCAGATACGCAGTATTTT. It encodes CASSLGGRGTADTQYF.